This entry concerns a single T cell receptor beta chain. Documented treatment: oral pan-JAK inhibitor, 5-10 mg twice daily. The investigators collected lesional scalp punch biopsies and peripheral blood from alopecia areata patients. The data derive from a study of CD8+ T cells in alopecia areata. Background on the study: Among treated patients, severity was scored by affected scalp area percentage.

The CDR3 totals 14 residues. In germline, CDR1 is SQVTM, CDR2 ANQGSEA. V lost 0 bases to trimming and J lost 4 bases, with 12 bases between them. Reverse transcription of extracted RNA yielded cDNA, which provided the sequencing template. TCRdb keeps only in-frame clones here, not all; method: immunoSEQ multiplex PCR. The data contain over 150,000 clones, about 55% of them singletons. The receptor was derived from a human donor with alopecia areata. The starting material was CD8+ T cells sorted from blood, obtained at week 24, from a patient treated with tofacitinib. The chain uses TRBV29-1 and TRBJ1-2, with unresolved D. CDR3 in DNA: TGCAGCGTTGAAGATCCTTCGTCAGGCTATGGCTACACCTTC. Amino acid sequence: CSVEDPSSGYGYTF.